The clone carrying this T cell receptor (beta chain) has a single count. Germline values: CDR1 SQVTM, CDR2 ANQGSEA. Trimming left V 4 bases short and J 6 bases short, with 15 bases between. The CDR3 length is 13 residues. This sample is drawn from a study of blood T cell repertoires in COVID-19. Study as a whole: Donors in the United States, Italy and Spain gave samples during acute or convalescent COVID-19. The analysed material was cDNA or gDNA that came from T cells, B-cell-depleted T cells, or PBMCs.

As originally analysed: Reference gene primers were amplified, and this amplification served to estimate nucleated cell counts. Sequenced by immunoSEQ multiplex PCR; TCRdb stores in-frame clones only, minus some. That table furnishes V, J and clone size, whereas the DNA furnished D and trimming. This sample has fewer than 110,000 clones, with about 87% found just once. The sequencing sample was made of peripheral blood. The source is a woman in her 30s with acute or convalescent COVID-19. The rearrangement uses TRBV29-1 and TRBJ1-1; a weak D match, TRBD1 (5 bases). The CDR3 loop is CSVVRGVNAEAFF. CDR3 DNA: TGCAGCGTTGTTCGGGGGGTTAACGCTGAAGCTTTCTTT. The full variable domain, in which reference TRBV29-1 and TRBJ1-1 provide the parts outside the CDR3, is SAVISQKPSRDICQRGTSLTIQCQVDSQVTMMFWYRQQPGQSLTLIATANQGSEATYESGFVIDKFPISRPNLTFSTLTVSNMSPEDSSIYLCSVVRGVNAEAFFGQGTRLTVV.